This TCR beta chain was documented in a study of identical twins. The table lists this clonotype with a few counts. Each cDNA held unique molecular identifiers, and template switching gave it a universal primer site. TCRdb recomputed calls from the 5' RACE reads with MiXCR, one row per CDR3 protein. The sample shows about 190,000 distinct CDR3 sequences, roughly 15% of them seen only once. The same data also contributed to another study, on T cells expressing NK-cell markers. That source adds: HCMV specificity was not established for the expanded NKG2C+ T cell clones.

The source of this sequence is a woman in her late teens or twenties in good health. The sequenced sample was CD8+ T cells sorted from blood.

The CDR3 loop reads CASSEALGGGTEAFF. CDR3 coding DNA: TGTGCCAGCAGTGAAGCGCTGGGGGGAGGCACTGAAGCTTTCTTT. The chain couples TRBV2 to TRBJ1-1, with a weak D call TRBD1 (5 bases). Trimming cost V 0 bases and J 4 bases, with 12 bases left between them. Per germline, CDR1 SNHLY and CDR2 FYNNEI. CDR3 size: 15 residues. Drawing the rest from reference TRBV2 and TRBJ1-1, the complete variable domain is EPEVTQTPSHQVTQMGQEVILRCVPISNHLYFYWYRQILGQKVEFLVSFYNNEISEKSEIFDDQFSVERPDGSNFTLKIRSTKLEDSAMYFCASSEALGGGTEAFFGQGTRLTVV.